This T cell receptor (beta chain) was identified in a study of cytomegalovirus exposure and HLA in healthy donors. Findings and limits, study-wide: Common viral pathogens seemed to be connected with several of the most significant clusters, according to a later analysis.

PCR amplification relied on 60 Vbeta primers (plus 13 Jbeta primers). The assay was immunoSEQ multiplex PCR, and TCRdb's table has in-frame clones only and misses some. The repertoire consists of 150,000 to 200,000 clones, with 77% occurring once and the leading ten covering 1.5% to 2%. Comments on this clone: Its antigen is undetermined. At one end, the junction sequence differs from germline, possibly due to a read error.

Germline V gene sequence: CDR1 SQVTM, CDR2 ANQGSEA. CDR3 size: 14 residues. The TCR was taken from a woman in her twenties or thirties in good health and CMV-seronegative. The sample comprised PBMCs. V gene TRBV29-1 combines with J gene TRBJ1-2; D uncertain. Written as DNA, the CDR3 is TGCAGCGTTGACTTCGGTCGAGCTAACTATGGCTACCCCTTC. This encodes CSVDFGRANYGYPF.